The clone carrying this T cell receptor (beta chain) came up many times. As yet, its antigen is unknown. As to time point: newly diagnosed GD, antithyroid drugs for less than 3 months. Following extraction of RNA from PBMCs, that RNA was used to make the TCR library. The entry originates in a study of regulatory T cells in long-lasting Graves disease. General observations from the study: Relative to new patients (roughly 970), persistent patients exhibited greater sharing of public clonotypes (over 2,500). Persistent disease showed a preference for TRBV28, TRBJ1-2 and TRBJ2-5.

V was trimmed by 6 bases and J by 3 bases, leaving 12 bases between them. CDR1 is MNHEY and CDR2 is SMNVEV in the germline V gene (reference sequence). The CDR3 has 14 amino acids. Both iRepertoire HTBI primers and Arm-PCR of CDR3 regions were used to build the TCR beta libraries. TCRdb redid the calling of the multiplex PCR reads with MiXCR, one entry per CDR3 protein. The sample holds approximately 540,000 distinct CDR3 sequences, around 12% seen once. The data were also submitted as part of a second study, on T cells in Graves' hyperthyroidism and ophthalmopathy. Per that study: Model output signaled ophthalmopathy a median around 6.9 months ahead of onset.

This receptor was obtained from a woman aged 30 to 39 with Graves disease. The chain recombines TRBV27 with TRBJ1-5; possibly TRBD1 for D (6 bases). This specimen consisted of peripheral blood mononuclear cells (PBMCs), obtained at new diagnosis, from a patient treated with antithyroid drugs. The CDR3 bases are TGTGCCAGCAGACCAGGGGCAGACAATCAGCCCCAGCATTTT. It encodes CASRPGADNQPQHF.